This entry is about one T cell receptor (beta chain). The method was immunoSEQ multiplex PCR; TCRdb's version includes in-frame clones alone and lacks a portion of them. The data hold tens of thousands of clones, with approximately 84% observed a single time. Trimming removed 0 bases from V and 0 bases from J, with 9 bases in between. CDR3 size: 15 residues. The germline V gene has CDR1 MGHRA and CDR2 YSYEKL. The data derive from a study of OX40 agonist ivuxolimab in advanced cancers. This TCR came from an adult with an advanced solid tumor such as melanoma, head and neck, liver or kidney cancer. The rearrangement joins TRBV4-1 to TRBJ2-7; D not resolved. The sample was CD4+ or CD8+ T cells sorted from blood, taken in a trial of the OX40 agonist ivuxolimab. CDR3 residues: CASSQDAGLSYEQYF. In DNA, the CDR3 is TGCGCCAGCAGCCAAGATGCAGGTCTCTCCTACGAGCAGTACTTC.